Listed below are T cell receptor beta chains from one sample, sequenced in a study of blood T cell repertoires in COVID-19. Assay: immunoSEQ multiplex PCR; the TCRdb copy retains only in-frame clones and omits some. This table has 200,000 or so clones, about 88% appearing once. Sequencing was carried out using PBMCs or T cells enriched from blood (not recorded which). These receptors originate from a woman aged 25 to 39 who had recovered from COVID-19. Each CDR3 is given with its conserved first and last residue. The order of the fields is J gene, V gene, CDR3 protein.

J gene: TRBJ1-1; V gene: TRBV5-6; CDR3 protein: CASSYRERAQAFF
J gene: TRBJ1-1; V gene: TRBV3-1/TRBV3-2; CDR3 protein: CASSPHPGRNTEAFF
J gene: TRBJ2-3; V gene: TRBV5-4; CDR3 protein: CASSLPLAGGRVTQYF
J gene: TRBJ1-4; V gene: TRBV2; CDR3 protein: CASSGSTDRGEKLFF
J gene: TRBJ2-2; V gene: TRBV5-4; CDR3 protein: CASSPIVTSGLTGELFF
J gene: TRBJ2-1; V gene: TRBV4-2; CDR3 protein: CASSQKLDRGLNEQFF
J gene: TRBJ1-5; V gene: TRBV7-2; CDR3 protein: CASSPMWSGNQPQHF
J gene: TRBJ1-1; V gene: TRBV29-1; CDR3 protein: CSVLSRTGGFTEAFF
J gene: TRBJ2-7; V gene: TRBV6-5; CDR3 protein: CASSTSPYEQYF
J gene: TRBJ2-3; V gene: TRBV3-1/TRBV3-2; CDR3 protein: CASSSGTSGVHTDTQYF
J gene: TRBJ2-3; V gene: TRBV4-2; CDR3 protein: CASSQGTSEATDTQYF
J gene: TRBJ2-3; V gene: TRBV12-5; CDR3 protein: CASGGSRGVIDTQYF
J gene: TRBJ2-2; V gene: TRBV7-9; CDR3 protein: CASSDRTGELFF
J gene: TRBJ1-5; V gene: TRBV7-9; CDR3 protein: CASSLAEDRGLGNQPQHF
J gene: TRBJ1-2; V gene: TRBV9; CDR3 protein: CASSTGTELFGYTF
J gene: TRBJ1-4; V gene: TRBV18; CDR3 protein: CASSPGGQGSEKLFF
J gene: TRBJ1-2; V gene: TRBV27; CDR3 protein: CASSLTAGGGYTF
J gene: TRBJ2-7; V gene: TRBV5-4; CDR3 protein: CASSFHPATYEQYF
J gene: TRBJ1-1; V gene: TRBV10-3; CDR3 protein: CAISYRGPGILNTEAFF
J gene: TRBJ1-1; V gene: TRBV19; CDR3 protein: CASSGQGYTEAFF
J gene: TRBJ2-2; V gene: TRBV9; CDR3 protein: CASSVMSGGASNTGELFF
J gene: TRBJ1-5; V gene: TRBV10-3; CDR3 protein: CAISETGRGGNQPQHF